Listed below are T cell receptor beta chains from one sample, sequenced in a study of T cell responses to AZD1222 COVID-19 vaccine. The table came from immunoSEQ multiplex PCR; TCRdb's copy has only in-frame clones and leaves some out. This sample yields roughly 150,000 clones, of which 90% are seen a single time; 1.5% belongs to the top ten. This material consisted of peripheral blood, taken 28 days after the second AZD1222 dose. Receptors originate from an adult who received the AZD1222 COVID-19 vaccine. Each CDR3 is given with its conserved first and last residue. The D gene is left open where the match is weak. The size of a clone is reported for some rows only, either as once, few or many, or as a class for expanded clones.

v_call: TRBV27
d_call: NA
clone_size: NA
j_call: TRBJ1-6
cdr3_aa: CASREQHLGSPLHF
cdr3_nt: TGTGCCAGCAGGGAGCAGCATTTAGGTTCACCCCTCCACTTT

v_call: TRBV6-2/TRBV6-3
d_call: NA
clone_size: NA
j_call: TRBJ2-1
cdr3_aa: CASSFVRVVGNEQFF
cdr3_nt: TGTGCCAGCAGTTTCGTACGAGTGGTTGGCAATGAGCAGTTCTTC

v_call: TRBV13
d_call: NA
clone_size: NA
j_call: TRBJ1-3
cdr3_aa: CASSPLRDTIYF
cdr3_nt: TGTGCCAGCAGCCCCCTCCGAGACACCATATATTTT

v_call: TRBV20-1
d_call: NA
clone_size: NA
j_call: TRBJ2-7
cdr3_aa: CSASDFKGGPPYEQYF
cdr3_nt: TGCAGTGCTAGTGACTTCAAGGGGGGCCCACCATACGAGCAGTACTTC

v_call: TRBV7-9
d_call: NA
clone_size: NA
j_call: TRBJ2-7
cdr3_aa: CASSLVGGYVNEQYF
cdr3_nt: TGTGCCAGCAGCTTAGTAGGGGGGTACGTGAACGAGCAGTACTTC

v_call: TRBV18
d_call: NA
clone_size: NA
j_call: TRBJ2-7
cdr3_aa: CASSPPASSYEQYF
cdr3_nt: TGTGCCAGCTCACCCCCAGCGAGCTCCTACGAGCAGTACTTC

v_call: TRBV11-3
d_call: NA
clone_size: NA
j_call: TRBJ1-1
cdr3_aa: CASPFMSGEAFF
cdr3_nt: TGTGCCAGCCCGTTTATGTCAGGTGAAGCTTTCTTT

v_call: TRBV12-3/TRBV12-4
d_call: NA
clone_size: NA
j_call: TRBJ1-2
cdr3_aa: CASSWDFVYGYTF
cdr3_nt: TGTGCCAGCAGTTGGGACTTTGTCTATGGCTACACCTTC

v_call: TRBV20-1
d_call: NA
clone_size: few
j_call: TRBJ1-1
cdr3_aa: CSARQYTEAFF
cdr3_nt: TGCAGTGCTCGACAGTACACTGAAGCTTTCTTT

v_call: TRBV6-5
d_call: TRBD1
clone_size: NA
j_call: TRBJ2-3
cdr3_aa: CASCLTGPFTDTQYF
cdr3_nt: TGTGCCAGCTGCCTGACAGGGCCCTTCACAGATACGCAGTATTTT

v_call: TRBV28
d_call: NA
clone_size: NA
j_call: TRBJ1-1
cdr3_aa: CAVRADTEAFF
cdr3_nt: TGTGCTGTCCGGGCGGACACTGAAGCTTTCTTT

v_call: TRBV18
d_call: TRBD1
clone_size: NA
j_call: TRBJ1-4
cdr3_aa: CASSPDRVNEKLFF
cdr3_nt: TGTGCCAGCTCCCCCGACAGGGTGAATGAAAAACTGTTTTTT

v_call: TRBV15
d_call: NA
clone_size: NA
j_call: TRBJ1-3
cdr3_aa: CATSREGTQSSGNTIYF
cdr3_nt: TGTGCCACCAGCAGAGAGGGCACGCAAAGCTCTGGAAACACCATATATTTT

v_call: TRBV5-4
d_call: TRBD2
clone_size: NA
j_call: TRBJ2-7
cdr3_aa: CASSLDAGGRNEQYF
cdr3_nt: TGTGCCAGCAGCTTGGATGCGGGAGGACGGAACGAGCAGTACTTC

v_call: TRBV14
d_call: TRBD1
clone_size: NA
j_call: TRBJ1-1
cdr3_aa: CASSPRDRPNTEAFF
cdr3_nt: TGTGCCAGCAGCCCGAGGGACAGGCCGAACACTGAAGCTTTCTTT

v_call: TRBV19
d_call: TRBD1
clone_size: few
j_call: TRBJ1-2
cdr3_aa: CASSMTWTGVDGYTF
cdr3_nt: TGTGCCAGTAGTATGACTTGGACAGGGGTGGATGGCTACACCTTC

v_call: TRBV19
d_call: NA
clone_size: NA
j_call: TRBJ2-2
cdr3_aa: CASRAPWGATGTGELFF
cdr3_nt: TGTGCCAGTAGGGCCCCCTGGGGGGCCACGGGGACCGGGGAGCTGTTTTTT

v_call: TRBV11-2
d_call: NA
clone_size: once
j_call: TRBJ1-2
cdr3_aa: CASSPDRTNYGYTF
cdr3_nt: TGTGCCAGCAGCCCTGACAGGACTAACTATGGCTACACCTTC

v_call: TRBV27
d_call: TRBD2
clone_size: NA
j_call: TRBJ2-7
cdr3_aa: CASSQTSSGRVYEQYF
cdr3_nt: TGTGCCAGCAGCCAGACCTCTAGCGGGAGGGTATACGAGCAGTACTTC

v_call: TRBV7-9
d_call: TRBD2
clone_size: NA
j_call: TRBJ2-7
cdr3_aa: CASTERGDPSYEQYF
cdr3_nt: TGTGCCAGCACCGAGCGGGGGGACCCCTCCTACGAGCAGTACTTC

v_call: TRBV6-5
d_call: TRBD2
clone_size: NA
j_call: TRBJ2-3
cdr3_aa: CASSYRRGDTDTQYF
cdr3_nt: TGTGCCAGCAGTTATCGGCGGGGGGACACAGATACGCAGTATTTT

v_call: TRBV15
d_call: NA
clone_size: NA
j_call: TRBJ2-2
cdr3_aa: CATSRDPGTGELFF
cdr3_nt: TGTGCCACCAGCAGAGATCCAGGGACCGGGGAGCTGTTTTTT

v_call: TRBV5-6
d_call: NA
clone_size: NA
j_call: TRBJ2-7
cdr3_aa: CASSWGRAIGEQYF
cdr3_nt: TGTGCCAGCAGCTGGGGTCGGGCAATCGGGGAGCAGTACTTC

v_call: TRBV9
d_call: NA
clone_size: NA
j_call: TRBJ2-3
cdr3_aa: CASSTGPFTDTQYF
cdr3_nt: TGTGCCAGCAGCACAGGACCCTTCACAGATACGCAGTATTTT

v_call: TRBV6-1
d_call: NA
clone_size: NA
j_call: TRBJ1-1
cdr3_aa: CASSERPFGSTMAVNTEAFF
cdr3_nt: TGTGCCAGCAGTGAAAGGCCATTTGGGTCTACGATGGCTGTGAACACTGAAGCTTTCTTT

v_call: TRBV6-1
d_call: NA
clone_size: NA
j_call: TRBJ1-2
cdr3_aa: CASSEAVEELDYGYTF
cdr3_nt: TGTGCCAGCAGTGAAGCGGTAGAGGAGCTTGACTATGGCTACACCTTC

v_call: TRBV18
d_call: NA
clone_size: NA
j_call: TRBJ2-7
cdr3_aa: CASSPQGAEQYF
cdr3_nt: TGTGCCAGCTCACCGCAGGGAGCCGAGCAGTACTTC

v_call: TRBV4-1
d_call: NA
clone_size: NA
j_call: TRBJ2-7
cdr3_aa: CASSQDGVGQYF
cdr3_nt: TGCGCCAGCAGCCAAGACGGAGTCGGGCAGTACTTC

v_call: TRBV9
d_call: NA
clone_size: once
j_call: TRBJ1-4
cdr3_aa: CASSVGVYEKLFF
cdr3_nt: TGTGCCAGCAGCGTAGGGGTTTATGAAAAACTGTTTTTT

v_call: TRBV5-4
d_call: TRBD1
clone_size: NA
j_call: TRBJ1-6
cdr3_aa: CASSFEQGANNSPLHF
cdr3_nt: TGTGCCAGCAGTTTCGAGCAGGGGGCAAATAATTCACCCCTCCACTTT

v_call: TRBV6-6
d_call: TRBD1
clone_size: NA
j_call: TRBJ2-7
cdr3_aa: CASQPGQGYEQYF
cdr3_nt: TGTGCCAGTCAGCCGGGACAGGGGTACGAGCAGTACTTC

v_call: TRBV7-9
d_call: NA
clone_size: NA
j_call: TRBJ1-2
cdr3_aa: CASSLSGLNYGYTF
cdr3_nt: TGTGCCAGCAGCTTAAGCGGGCTTAACTATGGCTACACCTTC

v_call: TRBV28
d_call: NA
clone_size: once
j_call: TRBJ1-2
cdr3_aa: CASSLSGGYGYTF
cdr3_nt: TGTGCCAGCAGTTTAAGTGGAGGCTATGGCTACACCTTC

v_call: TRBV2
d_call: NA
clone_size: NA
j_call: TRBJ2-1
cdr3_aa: CARSVMGEQFF
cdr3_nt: TGTGCCAGGAGCGTTATGGGTGAGCAGTTCTTC

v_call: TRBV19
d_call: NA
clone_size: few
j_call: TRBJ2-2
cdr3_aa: CASRPGAGELFF
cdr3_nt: TGTGCCAGTAGGCCGGGGGCCGGGGAGCTGTTTTTT

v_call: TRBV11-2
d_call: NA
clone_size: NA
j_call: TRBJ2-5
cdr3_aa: CASSSTPTGTGQETQYF
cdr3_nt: TGTGCCAGCAGCTCAACCCCAACCGGGACGGGCCAAGAGACCCAGTACTTC

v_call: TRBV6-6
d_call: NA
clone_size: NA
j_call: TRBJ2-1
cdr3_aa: CASSYSIGSSYNEQFF
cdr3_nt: TGTGCCAGCAGTTACTCGATCGGGAGCTCCTACAATGAGCAGTTCTTC

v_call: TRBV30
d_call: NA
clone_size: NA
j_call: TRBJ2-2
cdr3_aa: CAWSNRVAGELFF
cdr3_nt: TGTGCCTGGAGTAACAGGGTTGCCGGGGAGCTGTTTTTT

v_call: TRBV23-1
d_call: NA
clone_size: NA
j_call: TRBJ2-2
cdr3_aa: CASSRQILDTGELFF
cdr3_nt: TGCGCCAGCAGTCGACAAATTTTAGACACCGGGGAGCTGTTTTTT

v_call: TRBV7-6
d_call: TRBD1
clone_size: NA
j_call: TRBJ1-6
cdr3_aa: CASSLRQGTDNSPLHF
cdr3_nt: TGTGCCAGCAGCCTCCGACAGGGAACGGATAATTCACCCCTCCACTTT

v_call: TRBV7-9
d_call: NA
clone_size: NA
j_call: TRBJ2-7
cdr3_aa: CASSTYTPPAYEQYF
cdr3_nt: TGTGCCAGCAGCACCTATACCCCACCCGCATACGAGCAGTACTTC

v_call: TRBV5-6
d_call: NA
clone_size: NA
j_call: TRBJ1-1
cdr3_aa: CASTLNLGGPGRSEAFF
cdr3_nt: TGTGCCAGCACTCTCAACTTGGGCGGCCCGGGGAGATCTGAAGCTTTCTTT

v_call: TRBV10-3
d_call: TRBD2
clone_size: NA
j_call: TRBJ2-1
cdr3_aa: CAISEGGSRGSHEQFF
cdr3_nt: TGTGCCATCAGTGAGGGCGGGAGTAGGGGAAGTCATGAGCAGTTCTTC

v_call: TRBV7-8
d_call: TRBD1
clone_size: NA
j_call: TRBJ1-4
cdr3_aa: CASSHRDRVGEKLFF
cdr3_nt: TGTGCCAGCAGCCACCGGGACAGGGTGGGTGAAAAACTGTTTTTT

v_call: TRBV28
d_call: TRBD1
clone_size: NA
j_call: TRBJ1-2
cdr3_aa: CASSARGTGGSYGYTF
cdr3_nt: TGTGCCAGCAGTGCCCGCGGGACAGGGGGCAGCTATGGCTACACCTTC

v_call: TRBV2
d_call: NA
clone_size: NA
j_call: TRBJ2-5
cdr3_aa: CASSEVYQETQYF
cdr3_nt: TGTGCCAGCAGTGAAGTCTACCAGGAGACCCAGTACTTC

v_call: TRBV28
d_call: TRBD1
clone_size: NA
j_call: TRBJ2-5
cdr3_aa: CASKGQPQETQYF
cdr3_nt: TGTGCCAGCAAGGGACAGCCTCAAGAGACCCAGTACTTC

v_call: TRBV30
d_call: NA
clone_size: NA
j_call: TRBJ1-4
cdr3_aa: CAWSVLEKLFF
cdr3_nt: TGTGCCTGGAGTGTTCTCGAAAAACTGTTTTTT

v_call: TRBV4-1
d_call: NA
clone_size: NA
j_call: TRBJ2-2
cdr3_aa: CASSQKPGYEELFF
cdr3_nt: TGCGCCAGCAGCCAAAAGCCGGGGTATGAGGAGCTGTTTTTT

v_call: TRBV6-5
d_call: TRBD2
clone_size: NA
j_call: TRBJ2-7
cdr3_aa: CASGGLQRTTYEQYF
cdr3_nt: TGTGCCAGCGGGGGACTACAGCGAACAACCTACGAGCAGTACTTC

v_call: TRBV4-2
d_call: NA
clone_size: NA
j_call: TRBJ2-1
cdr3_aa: CASSHNPRRNEQFF
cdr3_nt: TGTGCCAGCAGCCATAATCCTAGACGAAATGAGCAGTTCTTC

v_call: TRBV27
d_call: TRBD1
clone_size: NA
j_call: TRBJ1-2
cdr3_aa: CASSLGGTGSYGYTF
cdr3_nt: TGTGCCAGCAGTTTAGGGGGGACAGGCTCCTATGGCTACACCTTC